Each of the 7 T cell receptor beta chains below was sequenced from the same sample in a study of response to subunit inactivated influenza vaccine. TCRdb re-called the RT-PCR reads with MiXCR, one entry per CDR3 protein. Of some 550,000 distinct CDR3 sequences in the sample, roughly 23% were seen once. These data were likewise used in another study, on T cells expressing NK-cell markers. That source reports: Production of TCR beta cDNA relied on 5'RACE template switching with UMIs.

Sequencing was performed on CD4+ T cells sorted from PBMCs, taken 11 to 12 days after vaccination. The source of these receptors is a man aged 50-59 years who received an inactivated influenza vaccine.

CDR3 in DNA: TGCAGTGCTAGACCCTCCCACGGTACGCAGTATTTT. Translated: CSARPSHGTQYF. The rearrangement joins TRBV20-1 to TRBJ2-3; D gene ambiguous. CDR3 size: 12 residues. The V end was cut by 2 bases, the J end by 8 bases, with 11 bases between. Germline V gene sequence: CDR1 DFQATT, CDR2 SNEGSKA (reference sequence).

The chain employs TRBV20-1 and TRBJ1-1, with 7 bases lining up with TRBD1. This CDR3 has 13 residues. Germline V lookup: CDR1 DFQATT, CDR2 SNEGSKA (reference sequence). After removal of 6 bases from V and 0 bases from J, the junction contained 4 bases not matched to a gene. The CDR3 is CSAQGELNTEAFF. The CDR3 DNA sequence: TGCAGTGCCCAGGGGGAACTGAACACTGAAGCTTTCTTT.

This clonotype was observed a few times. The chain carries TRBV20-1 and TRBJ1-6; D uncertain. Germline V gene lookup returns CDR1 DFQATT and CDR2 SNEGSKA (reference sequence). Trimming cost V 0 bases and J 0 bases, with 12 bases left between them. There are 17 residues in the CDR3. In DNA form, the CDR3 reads TGCAGTGCTAGAGAGGGCAGGATCAGCTCCTATAATTCACCCCTCCACTTT. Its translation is CSAREGRISSYNSPLHF.

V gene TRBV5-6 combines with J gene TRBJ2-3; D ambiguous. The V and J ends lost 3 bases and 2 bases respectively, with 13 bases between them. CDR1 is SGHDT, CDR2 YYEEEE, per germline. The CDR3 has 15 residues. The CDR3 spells CASSSEERYTDTQYF. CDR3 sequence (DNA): TGTGCCAGCAGCTCCGAGGAGCGCTACACAGATACGCAGTATTTT.

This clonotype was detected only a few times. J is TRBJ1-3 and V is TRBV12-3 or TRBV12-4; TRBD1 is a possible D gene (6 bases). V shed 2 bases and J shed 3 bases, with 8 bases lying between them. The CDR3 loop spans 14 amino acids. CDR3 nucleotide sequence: TGTGCCAGCAGTTTATCAGGGGATGGAAACACCATATATTTT. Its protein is CASSLSGDGNTIYF.

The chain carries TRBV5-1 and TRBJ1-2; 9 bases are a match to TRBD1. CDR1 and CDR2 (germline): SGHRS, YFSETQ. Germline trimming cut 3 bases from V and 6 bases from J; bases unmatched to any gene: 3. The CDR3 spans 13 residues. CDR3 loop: CASSYGTGNGYTF. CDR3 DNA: TGCGCCAGCAGCTACGGGACAGGGAATGGCTACACCTTC.

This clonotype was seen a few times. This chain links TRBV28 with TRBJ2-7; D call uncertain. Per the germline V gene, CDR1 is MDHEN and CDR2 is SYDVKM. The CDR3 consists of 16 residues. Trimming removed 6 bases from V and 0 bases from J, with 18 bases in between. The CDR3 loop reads CASSPTVGSSSYEQYF. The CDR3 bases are TGTGCCAGCAGCCCAACGGTCGGATCAAGCTCCTACGAGCAGTACTTC.